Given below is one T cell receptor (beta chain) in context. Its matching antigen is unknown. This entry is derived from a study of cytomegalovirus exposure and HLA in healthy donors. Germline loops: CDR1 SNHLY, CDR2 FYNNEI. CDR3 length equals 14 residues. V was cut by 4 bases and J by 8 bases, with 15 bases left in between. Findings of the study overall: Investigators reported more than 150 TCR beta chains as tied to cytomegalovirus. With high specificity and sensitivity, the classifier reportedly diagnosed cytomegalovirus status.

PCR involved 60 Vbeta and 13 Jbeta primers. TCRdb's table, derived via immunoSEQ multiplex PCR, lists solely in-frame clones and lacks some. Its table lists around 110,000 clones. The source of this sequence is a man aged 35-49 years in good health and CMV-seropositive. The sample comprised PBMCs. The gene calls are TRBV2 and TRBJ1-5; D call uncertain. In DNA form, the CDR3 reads TGTGCCAGCAGTGTACCCTACGTCCGGGAGCCCCAGCATTTT. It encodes CASSVPYVREPQHF.